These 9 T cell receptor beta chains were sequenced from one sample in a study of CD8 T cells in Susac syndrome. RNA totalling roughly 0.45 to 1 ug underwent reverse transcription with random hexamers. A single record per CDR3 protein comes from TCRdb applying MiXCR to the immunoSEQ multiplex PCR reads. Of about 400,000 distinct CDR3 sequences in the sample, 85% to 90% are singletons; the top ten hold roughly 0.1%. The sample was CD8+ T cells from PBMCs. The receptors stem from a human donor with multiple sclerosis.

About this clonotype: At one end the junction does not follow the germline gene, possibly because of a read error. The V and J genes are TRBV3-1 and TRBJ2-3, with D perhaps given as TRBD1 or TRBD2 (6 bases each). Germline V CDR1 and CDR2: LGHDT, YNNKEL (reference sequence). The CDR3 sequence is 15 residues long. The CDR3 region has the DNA TGTGCCATCAGCCAATGGATCGGGGGCTCAGATACGCAGTATTTT. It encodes CAISQWIGGSDTQYF.

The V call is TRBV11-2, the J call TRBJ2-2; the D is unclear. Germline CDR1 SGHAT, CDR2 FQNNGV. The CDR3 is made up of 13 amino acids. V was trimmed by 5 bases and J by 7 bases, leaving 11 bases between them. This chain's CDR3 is CASSLHTDGELFF. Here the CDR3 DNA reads TGTGCCAGCAGCCTACATACGGACGGGGAGCTGTTTTTT. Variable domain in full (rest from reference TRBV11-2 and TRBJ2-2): EAGVAQSPRYKIIEKRQSVAFWCNPISGHATLYWYQQILGQGPKLLIQFQNNGVVDDSQLPKDRFSAERLKGVDSTLKIQPAKLEDSAVYLCASSLHTDGELFFGEGSRLTVL.

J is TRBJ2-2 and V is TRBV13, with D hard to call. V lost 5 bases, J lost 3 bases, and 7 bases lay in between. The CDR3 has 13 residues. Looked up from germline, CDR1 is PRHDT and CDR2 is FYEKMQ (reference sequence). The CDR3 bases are TGTGCCAGCAGCCTTAGCTACACCGGGGAGCTGTTTTTT. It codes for CASSLSYTGELFF.

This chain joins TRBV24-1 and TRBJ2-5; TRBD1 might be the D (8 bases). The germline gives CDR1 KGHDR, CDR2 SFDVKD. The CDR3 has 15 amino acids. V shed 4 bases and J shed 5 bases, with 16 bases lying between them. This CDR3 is CATSEVGQGGETQYF. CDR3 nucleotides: TGTGCCACCAGTGAAGTCGGACAGGGAGGGGAGACCCAGTACTTC.

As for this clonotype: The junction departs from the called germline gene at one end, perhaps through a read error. The CDR3 sequence: CASSFGAAQNIQYF. CDR3 nucleotide sequence: TGTGCCAGCAGTTTTGGGGCAGCCCAAAACATTCAGTACTTC. V and J are TRBV27 and TRBJ2-4; weak D call: TRBD1 (5 bases). Germline V gene sequence: CDR1 MNHEY, CDR2 SMNVEV (reference sequence). The CDR3 is 14 amino acids.

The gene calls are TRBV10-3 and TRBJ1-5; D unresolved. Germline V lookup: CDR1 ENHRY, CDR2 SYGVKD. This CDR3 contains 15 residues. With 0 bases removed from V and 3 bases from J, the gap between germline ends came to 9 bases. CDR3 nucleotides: TGTGCCATCAGTGAGTCGATGGGAGTCAATCAGCCCCAGCATTTT. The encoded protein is CAISESMGVNQPQHF.

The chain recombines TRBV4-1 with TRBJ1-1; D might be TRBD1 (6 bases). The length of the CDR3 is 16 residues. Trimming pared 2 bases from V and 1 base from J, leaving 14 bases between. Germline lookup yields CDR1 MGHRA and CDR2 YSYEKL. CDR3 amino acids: CASSQQPGHSNTEAFF. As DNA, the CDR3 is TGCGCCAGCAGCCAACAACCGGGACATTCGAACACTGAAGCTTTCTTT.

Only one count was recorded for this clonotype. CDR3 region: CAWIRAQANTGELFF. CDR3 DNA: TGTGCCTGGATCAGGGCGCAGGCAAACACCGGGGAGCTGTTTTTT. This chain joins TRBV30 and TRBJ2-2, with D possibly matching TRBD1 (5 bases). V gave up 4 bases and J gave up 2 bases, with 14 bases separating them. Per germline, CDR1 GTSNPN and CDR2 SVGIG (reference sequence). The length of the CDR3 is 15 residues.

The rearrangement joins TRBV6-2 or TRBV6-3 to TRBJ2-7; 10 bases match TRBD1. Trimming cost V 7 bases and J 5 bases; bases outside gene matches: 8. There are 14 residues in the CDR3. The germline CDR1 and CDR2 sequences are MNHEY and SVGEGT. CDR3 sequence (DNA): TGTGCCAGCACTTTGACAGGGGGCGCGGACGAGCAGTACTTC. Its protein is CASTLTGGADEQYF.